Below are 10 T cell receptor beta chains sequenced from a single sample in a study of identical twins. Each CDR3 protein is one row after TCRdb ran MiXCR on the 5' RACE reads. Of hundreds of thousands of distinct CDR3 sequences in the sample, 7.5% were seen once. The same sample was also studied in work on yellow fever vaccine responses in identical twins.

Sample: memory (CD45RO+) T cells sorted from blood. Receptors were obtained from a woman between 18 and 29 years old in good health.

This clonotype was counted ten times or more. The chain joins TRBV5-1 to TRBJ2-7, with TRBD1 matching 7 bases. The CDR3 is made up of 13 amino acids. The ends lost 3 bases at V and 1 base at J; junction bases unmatched: 1. Germline V gives CDR1 SGHRS, CDR2 YFSETQ. The CDR3 loop is CASSSRGSYEQYF. The CDR3 DNA reads TGCGCCAGCAGCTCCAGGGGGTCCTACGAGCAGTACTTC.

This clonotype was counted ten times or more. The chain joins TRBV12-3 or TRBV12-4 to TRBJ2-3; TRBD2 might be the D (6 bases). V was shortened by 6 bases and J by 6 bases, with 13 bases between the two germline ends. This CDR3 is 13 amino acids long. CDR3 amino acids: CASSGVAADTQYF. CDR3 nucleotides: TGTGCCAGCAGCGGCGTAGCGGCGGATACGCAGTATTTT.

This clonotype was observed at least ten times. The chain combines TRBV20-1 with TRBJ2-4; TRBD1 is a possible D gene (6 bases). V lost 3 bases and J 6 bases, leaving 12 bases between the germline ends. The germline CDR1 and CDR2 sequences are DFQATT and SNEGSKA (reference sequence). The CDR3 spans 13 residues. The CDR3 DNA is TGCAGTGCTAGCCGGGACAATTTAAACATTCAGTACTTC. Protein product: CSASRDNLNIQYF.

This clonotype was seen many times. The chain uses TRBV28 and TRBJ2-3, with a possible D match to TRBD1 (5 bases). V was cut by 2 bases and J by 2 bases, with 17 bases left in between. The germline V gene encodes CDR1 MDHEN and CDR2 SYDVKM. CDR3 size: 17 residues. The chain's CDR3 is CASSLGASRRATDTQYF. Written as DNA, the CDR3 is TGTGCCAGCAGTTTAGGGGCGAGCAGGAGAGCCACAGATACGCAGTATTTT.

In the case of this clonotype: One base away lies a much larger clone, so this may be a sequencing read error. The rearrangement links TRBV28 to TRBJ2-7; D unclear. This CDR3 spans 13 amino acids. Germline CDR1 and CDR2: MDHEN and SYDVKM. The CDR3 sequence is CASNQIVSYVQYF. Written as DNA, the CDR3 is TGTGCCAGCAACCAAATAGTCTCCTACGTGCAGTACTTC.

The J gene is TRBJ1-3, the V gene TRBV20-1, with TRBD1 identical over 8 bases. Germline V CDR1 and CDR2: DFQATT, SNEGSKA (reference sequence). The CDR3 spans 13 residues. J lost 4 bases, V lost 5 bases, and 4 bases had no gene match. Here the CDR3 DNA reads TGCAGTGCTGGGGACAGGAAGGGAAACACCATATATTTT. Translated, it gives CSAGDRKGNTIYF.

This clonotype occurred many times. The chain joins TRBV5-6 to TRBJ2-3; D call uncertain. Per the germline V gene, CDR1 is SGHDT and CDR2 is YYEEEE. Trimming stripped 0 bases from V and 4 bases from J, with 6 bases between. This CDR3 is 13 amino acids long. As DNA, the CDR3 is TGTGCCAGCAGCTTGGTACGAGCAGATACGCAGTATTTT. Protein product: CASSLVRADTQYF.

The genes are TRBV7-3 and TRBJ2-5; D uncertain. The CDR3 is 15 residues long. Trimming stripped 2 bases from V and 1 base from J, with 11 bases between. From germline, CDR1 is SGHTA and CDR2 FQGTGA. CDR3 nucleotides: TGTGCCAGCAGCTTATCGGTTTCCACCCAAGAGACCCAGTACTTC. Encoded protein: CASSLSVSTQETQYF.

The table lists this clonotype with a count of one. V is TRBV7-2 and J is TRBJ2-1; maybe TRBD2 (6 bases). V gave up 3 bases and J gave up 9 bases, with 15 bases separating them. CDR3 length: 14 amino acids. Per germline, CDR1 SGHTA and CDR2 FQGNSA. CDR3 loop: CASSLGLPLAEQFF. In nucleotides, the CDR3 is TGTGCCAGCAGCTTGGGACTCCCTTTGGCTGAGCAGTTCTTC.

This clonotype appeared many times. The chain employs TRBV24-1 and TRBJ1-2, with 9 positions matching TRBD1. J gave up 4 bases and V 5 bases, and 10 bases lay outside the gene matches. Germline CDR1 reads KGHDR; CDR2 reads SFDVKD. The CDR3 spans 16 residues. The CDR3, as DNA: TGTGCCACCAGTGCACCCGGACAGGGGATCGGCTATGGCTACACCTTC. It specifies CATSAPGQGIGYGYTF.